In this sample, the clone carrying this T cell receptor (beta chain) turned up many times. Its specificity is not known. The source of the sample is a study of regulatory T cells in long-lasting Graves disease. Whole-study results and caveats: A reduction in accuracy may have resulted from the small sample size.

Library construction for TCR beta used iRepertoire HTBI primers and Arm-PCR of CDR3 regions. Each CDR3 protein gets one entry after TCRdb re-called the multiplex PCR reads with MiXCR. The sample includes some 500,000 distinct CDR3 sequences, approximately 16% seen only once; the top ten take approximately 25%. Time point of the sample: newly diagnosed GD, antithyroid drugs for less than 3 months. Generation of the TCR library employed RNA extracted from PBMCs. Per American Thyroid Association guidelines, Graves' disease was diagnosed. This sample also appeared in a second study, on T cells in Graves' hyperthyroidism and ophthalmopathy.

This sequence was found in a woman in her forties or fifties with Graves disease. Material: peripheral blood mononuclear cells (PBMCs), obtained at new diagnosis, from a patient treated with antithyroid drugs.

The CDR3 protein is CASSGPWSTEAFF. CDR3 in DNA: TGTGCCAGCAGCGGGCCTTGGTCCACTGAAGCTTTCTTT. V gene TRBV11-2 combines with J gene TRBJ1-1; the D is unclear. Per the germline V gene, CDR1 is SGHAT and CDR2 is FQNNGV. There are 13 residues in the CDR3. V was cut by 5 bases and J by 4 bases, with 11 bases left in between.